This T cell receptor (beta chain) originates from a study of cytomegalovirus exposure and HLA in healthy donors (dated by TCRdb to between 2016 and 2019). Study-level background: An earlier analysis of approximately 640 of the donors reported 250 to 300 Gb of sequence data and some 120 million unique TCR beta sequences from approximately 180 million T cells. Donor age, sex, ethnicity and CMV serostatus were compiled together with the repertoire data. Rather than drawing on any new phenotypic data, the later analysis identified candidate immune exposures from TCR beta sequences and the way those sequences occurred across donors. Of the approximately 370 genotyped donors, over 80% were placed in the genetic ancestry cluster associated with self-reported Caucasian donors. HLA typing covered class I and class II loci at four-digit resolution. Genome-wide SNP genotypes for about 65% of the roughly 700 donors were used in a later genetic analysis, which treated that subset as a discovery cohort. On average, roughly 240,000 unique TCR beta nucleotide sequences were sequenced per donor among about 400 genotyped donors of the cohort, with 15% to 20% of those sequences being non-productive. Roughly five DR-DQ haplotypes were handled as single units for association and clustering because linkage in the cohort was strong. The aim of the study was to test whether cataloging public T cell receptors could identify signatures of past pathogen exposure. The study combined high-throughput TCR immunosequencing, statistical association of individual TCRs with disease status, and machine learning to predict cytomegalovirus infection status. A separate validation cohort of approximately 120 different subjects was used in addition to the roughly 720-subject first cohort. Typing coverage differed by locus: A, B, C, DRB1 and DQB1 were typed in about 620-630 donors, DQA1 in about 510, DPA1 in 606, and DPB1 in just under 490. An earlier analysis of 587 of the donors applied high-throughput TCR beta sequencing to assess whether each TCR beta V gene segment acted as functional or pseudogenic. Every discovery cohort repertoire had been produced on one sequencing platform. The study used immunosequencing to profile the T cell repertoires of around 600 subjects and linked those repertoires to cytomegalovirus serostatus. An early release covering about 600 HLA-typed donors comprised about 320 gigabases of sequencing data and 85 million to 100 million unique TCR sequences. To study patterns of TCR occurrence, a later analysis re-analyzed previously published TCR beta repertoires from under 750 donors and added high-resolution HLA genotyping. The research as a whole found: Because HLA typing was missing for some donors at each locus, association tests included only the typed subset. According to a later analysis, TCR association rates differed among HLA loci, with DRB1 alleles showing the most associated TCRs and HLA-C alleles showing the fewest. A later analysis found that HLA-associated TCR beta chains were more clonally expanded and had lower generation probabilities than equally common non-associated chains. The classifier was reported to diagnose cytomegalovirus status with high specificity and sensitivity in both the original cohort and the validation cohort. In vitro tests confirmed that a few of the cytomegalovirus-associated TCR beta chains recognize cytomegalovirus antigens. Several of the top co-occurrence clusters appeared to be linked to parvovirus B19, influenza, CMV and Epstein-Barr virus, according to a later analysis. In a later analysis, some 17,000 TCR beta sequences were associated with specific HLA alleles at a false discovery rate of 0.05. Approximately 18 rarely observed V segments, including chromosome 9 orphons, were excluded from the earlier analysis of 550 to 700 of the donors because counts were too low. Correlated functional status among segregating V segments might reflect linkage disequilibrium, but an unknown experimental factor could not be ruled out. Only TCR beta chains were sequenced in this cohort, and the absence of alpha or paired-chain data limited detectable features. The only immune exposure information available for the cohort was CMV serostatus. The study gave a list of 150 to 200 TCR beta chains associated with cytomegalovirus. A further reported finding was that TCR beta sequences accurately predicted the HLA-A and HLA-B alleles for most subjects in the first cohort. A later analysis found that most CMV-associated TCR beta chains appeared HLA-restricted, with HLA associations seemingly driven largely by CMV exposure. When HLA alleles, especially DR and DQ, strongly co-occurred, TCR associations were difficult to assign to individual alleles. The presence/absence analyses assumed that sequencing depth was roughly uniform across donors, and that assumption may not be true. In a later genetic analysis, a missense DCLRE1C variant was associated with V-gene and J-gene trimming of TCR beta chains, and the association was replicated in an independent cohort. The authors suggested that the approach could potentially be generalized to other disease states and immunological phenotypes. Most TCR sequences were observed very rarely across donors, whereas some public TCRs were present in many individuals. Broadly in line with IMGT annotations, most TCR beta V segments showed up in productive rearrangements about 90% or about 30% of the time in an earlier analysis of 587 of the donors. A cluster of highly shared sequence variants was judged likely to represent a technical artifact of the sequencing pipeline. The 87-base-pair reads could not distinguish some IMGT-functional V segments, including TRBV6-2 and TRBV6-3, so those segments were excluded. In a later genetic analysis, fewer N-insertions in productive TCRs were reported among donors in an Asian-associated ancestry cluster than the roughly 700-donor mean.

From cysteine to phenylalanine, the CDR3 is 15 amino acids long. Only the CDR3 portion is preserved as DNA: 45 bases, with reading frame beginning at the first base. At the junction V is shortened by 4 bases and J by 5 bases; bases outside the gene matches: 4. The germline V gene supplies CDR1 MGHRA and CDR2 YSYEKL. Concerning this clone itself: This receptor's antigen is unknown. Qualities for individual bases were not recorded, and no much larger clone is one base off.

Library prep was done by the immunoSEQ multiplex PCR assay. The multiplex PCR relied on a mix of 60 forward primers for TCR Vbeta segments and 13 reverse primers for TCR Jbeta segments. Amplification of the CDR3 region of rearranged TCR beta genes was performed with a multiplex PCR assay on genomic DNA. Amplified TCR beta libraries were sequenced as 87-base-pair reads on the Illumina HiSeq System. The authors' pipeline ran thus. In a later analysis, tens of millions of unique TCR beta chains were counted across the 666 repertoires, and about 10 million of these chains were shared by at least two donors. To remove PCR and sequencing errors, raw reads were error-corrected and collapsed into unique sequences using a nearest-neighbor algorithm that merged closely related sequences. V, D and J gene segments were assigned by aligning CDR3 sequences to IMGT reference sequences. For a sequence to be retained, at least a six-nucleotide match to both a V gene segment and a J gene segment was required. Rearrangements were called productive when the CDR3 lacked stop codons and stayed in frame with V and J; all others were non-productive. CDR3 was defined according to IMGT convention as the region running from the second conserved V-encoded cysteine to the conserved J-encoded phenylalanine. In an earlier analysis of more than 550 of the donors, sequences lacking an unambiguous match to a single V gene segment were excluded. An earlier analysis of 587 of the donors classified V segments as functional when productive rearrangements were above 56.7% and as segregating when the standard deviation between donors was above 5%. A statistical classification framework was developed to diagnose cytomegalovirus status using the catalog of TCR beta chain sequences. V and J gene assignment, in a later analysis, came from comparing TCR nucleotide sequences with IMGT/GENE-DB human TR gene sequences. Using the TCRdist pipeline, a later analysis assigned CDR3 sequences along with most-parsimonious VDJ recombination scenarios. In a later analysis, each TCR beta chain was defined by its CDR3 amino acid sequence together with its V-gene family, and reads without a unique V-gene family were excluded. In a later analysis, a few hundred highly shared, low-generation-probability nucleotide sequences were removed to address suspected cross-contamination and a sequencing artifact. A later analysis calculated a clonal expansion index for each public chain from normalized within-repertoire ranks of inferred template counts. In a later analysis, generation probabilities were computed with a VDJ recombination model fitted to out-of-frame rearrangements, and the resulting probabilities were checked against IGoR. Hypergeometric tests were used in a later analysis to score TCR-TCR, TCR-HLA and TCR-CMV co-occurrence, with a repertoire-size bias correction applied to the TCR pairs. False discovery rates were estimated in a later analysis by permuting HLA or CMV assignments 20 times. In a later analysis, co-occurring TCRs were grouped using DBSCAN, with TCRdist sequence similarity added in when clustering inside HLA-allele-positive subsets. For co-occurrence clustering, repertoires with fewer than 30,000 or more than 120,000 public chains were excluded, along with five or six repertoires with anomalous nucleotide sharing. Entries here come from immuneACCESS through TCRdb and include only in-frame sequences with V and J called. Some clones fail to appear in such tables; in the studies checked, an unresolved V gene covers under half of the shortfall, and the cause of the remainder is unknown. Clone size and the V and J calls come from that table; the DNA yielded D and trimming. For this sample there are about 170,000 clones; around four fifths appear just once. Of the sample, about 2% is held by the ten largest clones.

The cohort comprised several hundred healthy bone marrow donors. All cohort members were sampled while nominally healthy, although unrecorded immune exposures were likely present. The donor was CMV seronegative and belonged to the group of 320 or so seronegative cohort members. Each donor provided a peripheral blood sample, and peripheral blood mononuclear cells were used for TCR beta sequencing. The Qiagen DNeasy Blood Extraction Kit was used to extract genomic DNA from the blood cell samples. This receptor was identified in a female donor in good health and CMV-seronegative. Sequenced input: PBMCs. The chain was built from TRBV4-1 and TRBJ2-7; 14 junctional bases match TRBD2. The CDR3 has the sequence CASSRGTSGSHEQYF. The DNA sequence is as follows: TGCGCCAGCAGCCGAGGGACTAGCGGGAGCCACGAGCAGTACTTC.